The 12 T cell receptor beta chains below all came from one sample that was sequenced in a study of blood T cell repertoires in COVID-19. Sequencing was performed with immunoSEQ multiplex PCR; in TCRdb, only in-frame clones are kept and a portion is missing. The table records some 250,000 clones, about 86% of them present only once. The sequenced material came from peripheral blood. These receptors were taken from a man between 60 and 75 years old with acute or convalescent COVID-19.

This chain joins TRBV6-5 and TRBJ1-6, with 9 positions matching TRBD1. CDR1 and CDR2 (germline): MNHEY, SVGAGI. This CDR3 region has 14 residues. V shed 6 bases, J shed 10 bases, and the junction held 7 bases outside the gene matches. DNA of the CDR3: TGTGCCAGCAGCCGGGACAGGGCTCGGTCACCCCTCCACTTT. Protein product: CASSRDRARSPLHF.

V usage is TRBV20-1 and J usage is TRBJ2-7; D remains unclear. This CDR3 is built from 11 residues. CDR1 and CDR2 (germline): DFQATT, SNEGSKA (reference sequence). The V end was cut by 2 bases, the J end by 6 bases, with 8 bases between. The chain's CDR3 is CSARFPIEQYF. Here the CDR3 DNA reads TGCAGTGCTAGATTTCCCATCGAGCAGTACTTC.

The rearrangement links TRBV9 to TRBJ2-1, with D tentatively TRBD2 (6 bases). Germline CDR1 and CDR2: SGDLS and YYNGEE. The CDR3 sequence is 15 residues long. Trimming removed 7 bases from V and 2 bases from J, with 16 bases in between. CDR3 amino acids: CASGVGGETYNEQFF. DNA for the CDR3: TGTGCCAGCGGAGTGGGAGGCGAGACCTACAATGAGCAGTTCTTC.

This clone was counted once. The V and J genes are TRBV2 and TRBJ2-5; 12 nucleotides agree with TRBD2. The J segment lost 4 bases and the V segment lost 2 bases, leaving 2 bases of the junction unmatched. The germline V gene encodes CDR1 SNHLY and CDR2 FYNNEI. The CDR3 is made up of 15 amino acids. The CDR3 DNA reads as TGTGCCAGCAGTGAATCACTAGCGGGAGGAGAGACCCAGTACTTC. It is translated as CASSESLAGGETQYF.

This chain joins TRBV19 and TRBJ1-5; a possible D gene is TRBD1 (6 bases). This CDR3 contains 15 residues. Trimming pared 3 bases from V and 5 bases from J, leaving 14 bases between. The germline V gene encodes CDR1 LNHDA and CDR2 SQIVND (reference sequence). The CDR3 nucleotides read TGTGCCAGTAGTATTATGGGGGGGCTCGATCAGCCCCAGCATTTT. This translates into CASSIMGGLDQPQHF.

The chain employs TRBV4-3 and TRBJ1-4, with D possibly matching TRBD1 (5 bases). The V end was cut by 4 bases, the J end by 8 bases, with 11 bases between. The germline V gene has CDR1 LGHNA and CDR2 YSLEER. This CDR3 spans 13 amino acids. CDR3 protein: CASSRGPGEKLFF. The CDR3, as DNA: TGCGCCAGCAGCCGTGGGCCAGGGGAAAAACTGTTTTTT.

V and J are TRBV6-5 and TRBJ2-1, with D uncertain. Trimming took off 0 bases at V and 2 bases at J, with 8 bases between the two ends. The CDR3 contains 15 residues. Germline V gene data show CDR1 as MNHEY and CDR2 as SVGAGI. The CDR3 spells CASSYSGLAYNEQFF. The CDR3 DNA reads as TGTGCCAGCAGTTACTCGGGCTTAGCCTACAATGAGCAGTTCTTC.

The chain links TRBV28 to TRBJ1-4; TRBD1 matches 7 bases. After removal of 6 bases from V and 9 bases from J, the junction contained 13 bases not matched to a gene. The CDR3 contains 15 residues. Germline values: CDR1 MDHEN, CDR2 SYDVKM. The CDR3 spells CASSRGGTDLQKLFF. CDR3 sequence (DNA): TGTGCCAGCAGCAGAGGCGGGACAGACCTCCAAAAACTGTTTTTT.

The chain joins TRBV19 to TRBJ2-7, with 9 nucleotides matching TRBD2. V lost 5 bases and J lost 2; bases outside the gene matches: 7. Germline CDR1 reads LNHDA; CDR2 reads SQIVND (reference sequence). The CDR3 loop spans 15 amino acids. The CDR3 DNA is TGTGCCAGTAGTCTCCAGGGCGGGAGGGCCTACGAGCAGTACTTC. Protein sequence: CASSLQGGRAYEQYF.

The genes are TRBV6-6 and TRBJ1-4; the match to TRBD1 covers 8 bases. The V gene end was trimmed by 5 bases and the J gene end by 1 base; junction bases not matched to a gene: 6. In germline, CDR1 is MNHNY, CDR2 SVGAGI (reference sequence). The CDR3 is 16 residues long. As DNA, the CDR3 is TGTGCCAGCAGTCCTCACGACAGGGGAACTAATGAAAAACTGTTTTTT. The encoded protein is CASSPHDRGTNEKLFF.

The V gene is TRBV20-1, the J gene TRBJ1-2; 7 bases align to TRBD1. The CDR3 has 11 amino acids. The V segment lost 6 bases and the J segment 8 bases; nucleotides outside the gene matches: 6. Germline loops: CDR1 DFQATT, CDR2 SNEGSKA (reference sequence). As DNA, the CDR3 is TGCAGTGCCAGACAGGGTCGGGGCTACACCTTC. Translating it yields CSARQGRGYTF.

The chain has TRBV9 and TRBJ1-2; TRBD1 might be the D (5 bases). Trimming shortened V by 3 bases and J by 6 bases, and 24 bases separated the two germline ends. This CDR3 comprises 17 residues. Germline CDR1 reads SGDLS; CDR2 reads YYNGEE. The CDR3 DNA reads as TGTGCCAGCAGCGGTGGAGGGACCTCCGGGATTTATGATGGCTACACCTTC. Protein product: CASSGGGTSGIYDGYTF. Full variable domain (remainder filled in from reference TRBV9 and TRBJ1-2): DSGVTQTPKHLITATGQRVTLRCSPRSGDLSVYWYQQSLDQGLQFLIQYYNGEERAKGNILERFSAQQFPDLHSELNLSSLELGDSALYFCASSGGGTSGIYDGYTFGSGTRLTVV.